A single sample gave rise to the 26 T cell receptor beta chains below, sequenced in a study of T-cell reconstitution after alpha-beta-depleted transplantation in children. This sample's TCRbeta library carried unique molecular identifier barcodes. One entry per CDR3 protein, called by TCRdb with MiXCR from the PCR reads. The sample lists about a million distinct CDR3 sequences, roughly 29% occurring once. The sample consisted of PBMCs, mostly from graft donor cells, taken 360 days after TCRalphabeta/CD19-depleted stem cell transplant. Receptors originate from a boy younger than two who had a stem cell transplant for SCID, so the T cells may come from the graft donor.

The rearrangement links TRBV4-2 to TRBJ2-7, with 7 bases fitting TRBD1. The V gene end was trimmed by 0 bases and the J gene end by 2 bases; junction bases not matched to a gene: 10. Germline CDR1 LGHNA, CDR2 YNFKEQ. The CDR3 is 17 amino acids. The chain's CDR3 is CASSQEARKDRTYEQYF. DNA for the CDR3: TGTGCCAGCAGCCAAGAGGCCCGTAAGGACAGGACCTACGAGCAGTACTTC.

This chain links TRBV6-2 or TRBV6-3 with TRBJ2-7, with TRBD1 matching over 7 bases. From germline, CDR1 is MNHEY and CDR2 SVGEGT. The CDR3 contains 16 residues. The J segment lost 5 bases and the V segment lost 4 bases, leaving 14 bases of the junction unmatched. The CDR3 region has the DNA TGTGCCAGCAGTTCCCCCTCGAACAGGGGTAACAACGAGCAGTACTTC. Its translation is CASSSPSNRGNNEQYF.

The chain employs TRBV4-2 and TRBJ1-4; D is perhaps TRBD1 (5 bases). V dropped 5 bases and J dropped 6 bases, with 16 bases sitting between them. CDR1 LGHNA and CDR2 YNFKEQ come from the germline V gene. This CDR3 has 15 amino acids. The DNA of the CDR3 is TGTGCCAGCAGCGGGACCGGGAGCGGGGATGAAAAACTGTTTTTT. Encoded protein: CASSGTGSGDEKLFF.

This clonotype was detected a few times. This chain joins TRBV5-1 and TRBJ2-2, with 9 bases lining up with TRBD1. The V and J ends lost 4 bases and 7 bases, in that order; junction bases with no gene match: 8. CDR1 is SGHRS and CDR2 is YFSETQ in the germline V gene. This CDR3 comprises 15 residues. The CDR3 sequence is CASSATGGSGGELFF. The CDR3 DNA follows: TGCGCCAGCAGCGCCACAGGGGGCTCTGGCGGGGAGCTGTTTTTT.

This chain joins TRBV4-1 and TRBJ2-3, with 8 bases aligning to TRBD1. Trimming at V came to 0 bases and at J to 3 bases, leaving 11 bases not matched to a gene. Germline CDR1 and CDR2: MGHRA and YSYEKL. This CDR3 has 18 residues. This CDR3 is CASSQDRRQGRRTDTQYF. CDR3 bases: TGCGCCAGCAGCCAAGATCGCCGACAGGGGCGCCGGACAGATACGCAGTATTTT.

The V and J genes are TRBV20-1 and TRBJ2-5; D possibly corresponds to TRBD2 (5 bases). The CDR3 extends over 15 amino acids. Germline-derived CDR1 and CDR2 are DFQATT and SNEGSKA (reference sequence). V was pared by 0 bases and J by 5 bases, with 16 bases between. The CDR3 sequence is CSAREFVLQRETQYF. DNA for the CDR3: TGCAGTGCTAGAGAGTTTGTCCTTCAGCGGGAGACCCAGTACTTC.

This clonotype was seen a single time. The J gene is TRBJ1-1, the V gene TRBV7-2; no clear D gene. The CDR3 contains 13 residues. The germline gives CDR1 SGHTA, CDR2 FQGNSA. V was pared by 5 bases and J by 11 bases, with 18 bases between. DNA of the CDR3: TGTGCCAGCAGCCTGGACGGTGGGCTTAACGCTTTCTTT. Protein product: CASSLDGGLNAFF.

A few counts support this clonotype. The chain recombines TRBV7-3 with TRBJ2-5; D might be TRBD1 (7 bases). CDR3 size: 15 residues. CDR1 is SGHTA and CDR2 is FQGTGA in the germline V gene. Between the trimmed V and J ends, which lost 6 bases and 4 bases, there was a span of 18 bases. The CDR3 protein is CASSPQGGRGETQYF. The CDR3 DNA is TGTGCCAGCAGTCCCCAGGGGGGACGAGGAGAGACCCAGTACTTC.

This clonotype came up a few times. V and J are TRBV7-3 and TRBJ2-7; TRBD1 might be the D (5 bases). CDR1 SGHTA and CDR2 FQGTGA come from the germline V gene. There are 13 residues in the CDR3. V lost 2 bases and J lost 5, with 10 bases in between. The CDR3 sequence is CASSLVRGHEQYF. In DNA, the CDR3 is TGTGCCAGCAGCTTAGTAAGGGGTCACGAGCAGTACTTC.

This clonotype was found a few times. The CDR3 region is CASRPGLAPVNEQFF. The CDR3 DNA is TGTGCCAGCAGACCGGGACTAGCACCGGTCAATGAGCAGTTCTTC. This rearrangement joins TRBV12-3 or TRBV12-4 to TRBJ2-1, with 9 bases aligning to TRBD2. The V gene end was trimmed by 6 bases and the J gene end by 6 bases; junction bases not matched to a gene: 9. The CDR3 runs to 15 residues.

This clonotype has only one observation. This chain links TRBV5-1 with TRBJ2-3; TRBD2 aligns across 9 bases. The CDR3 runs to 16 residues. With 6 bases clipped from V and 5 bases from J, the junction kept 13 bases outside the gene matches. Germline values: CDR1 SGHRS, CDR2 YFSETQ. CDR3 sequence: CASIPFAGGPRDTQYF. The CDR3 DNA is TGCGCCAGCATCCCCTTCGCGGGGGGGCCTAGAGATACGCAGTATTTT.

Points on this clonotype: The conserved closing phenylalanine or tryptophan is absent in this CDR3, likely reflecting a read error. CDR3 sequence reads: CASSLHSGGLTYEQYS. The CDR3 DNA sequence: TGTGCCAGCAGTTTACATAGCGGGGGGCTTACCTACGAGCAGTACTCC. The rearrangement uses TRBV12-3 or TRBV12-4 and TRBJ2-7; 10 bases are a match to TRBD2. This CDR3 is built from 16 residues. Germline trimming cut 2 bases from V and 2 bases from J; bases unmatched to any gene: 6.

This clonotype turned up a few times. The rearrangement links TRBV6-4 to TRBJ2-5; no clear D gene. This CDR3 contains 14 residues. V was pared by 2 bases and J by 5 bases, with 12 bases between. Per germline, CDR1 MRHNA and CDR2 SNTAGT. The CDR3 coding sequence is TGTGCCAGCAGTGACACGGTATGGGCGGAGACCCAGTACTTC. Amino acids: CASSDTVWAETQYF.

This clonotype was observed a few times. This chain uses TRBV4-1 with TRBJ2-5; the match to TRBD1 covers 8 bases. This CDR3 region has 16 residues. The ends lost 0 bases at V and 5 bases at J; junction bases unmatched: 8. Germline CDR1 is MGHRA and CDR2 is YSYEKL. The CDR3 region is CASSQDLGQVLETQYF. DNA for the CDR3: TGCGCCAGCAGCCAAGATCTGGGACAGGTTTTGGAGACCCAGTACTTC.

This rearrangement joins TRBV10-3 to TRBJ2-3; D is perhaps TRBD1 or TRBD2 (5 bases each). The ends were cut back, 6 bases at V and 2 bases at J, with 15 bases in the middle. Germline V lookup: CDR1 ENHRY, CDR2 SYGVKD. This CDR3 is built from 15 residues. DNA for the CDR3: TGTGCCATCAGGCCCGAGGGGATCTCCACAGATACGCAGTATTTT. Residues: CAIRPEGISTDTQYF.

The chain recombines TRBV7-2 with TRBJ2-7, with D possibly matching TRBD1 (6 bases). Germline loops: CDR1 SGHTA, CDR2 FQGNSA. Trimming removed 7 bases at V and 6 bases at J, with 13 bases between. There are 12 residues in the CDR3. For the CDR3, the DNA is TGTGCCAGCACCCAGAGCAGGGGCGAGCAGTACTTC. This sequence encodes CASTQSRGEQYF.

This clonotype has a handful of counts. The chain has TRBV5-1 and TRBJ2-5, with TRBD1 matching 11 bases. The CDR3 contains 15 residues. V trimming: 4 bases; J trimming: 4 bases; junction bases outside the gene matches: 6. Germline CDR1 SGHRS, CDR2 YFSETQ. CDR3 region: CASSVAGTGGETQYF. DNA of the CDR3: TGCGCCAGCAGCGTCGCCGGGACAGGGGGAGAGACCCAGTACTTC.

The chain uses TRBV6-6 and TRBJ2-7; a possible D gene is TRBD1 (6 bases). The V end lost 2 bases, the J end lost 7 bases, and 12 bases lay between the germline ends. This CDR3 has 13 residues. Germline CDR1 reads MNHNY; CDR2 reads SVGAGI (reference sequence). CDR3 DNA: TGTGCCAGCAGTTACGCACAGGGTTTTGAGCAGTACTTC. This sequence encodes CASSYAQGFEQYF.

V gene TRBV12-3 or TRBV12-4 combines with J gene TRBJ2-7; 8 nucleotides match TRBD1. With 5 bases clipped from V and 10 bases from J, the junction kept 4 bases outside the gene matches. This CDR3 comprises 11 residues. The CDR3 bases are TGTGCCAGCAGTCAACAGGGGGTACAGTACTTC. It yields the protein CASSQQGVQYF.

This clonotype was detected a few times. The gene calls are TRBV2 and TRBJ2-7, with D possibly TRBD1 on 6 matching bases. CDR1 and CDR2 from the germline V gene are SNHLY and FYNNEI. The CDR3 covers 14 residues. Deletions cut 3 bases from V and 3 bases from J, with 12 bases between. This CDR3 reads CASSDRDNGYEQYF. The CDR3 nucleotides are TGTGCCAGCAGTGATCGGGACAACGGCTACGAGCAGTACTTC.

The table lists this clonotype with a few counts. The chain recombines TRBV18 with TRBJ2-5, with 8 bases fitting TRBD1. CDR3 length equals 15 residues. The germline V gene has CDR1 KGHSH and CDR2 LQKENI. Trimming took 4 bases from V and 0 from J; bases not matched to a gene: 4. CDR3 protein: CASSLMTGDQETQYF. Written as DNA, the CDR3 is TGTGCCAGCTCACTAATGACAGGGGACCAAGAGACCCAGTACTTC.

In its sample, this clonotype was seen a few times. CDR3 DNA sequence: TGTGCCAGCAGCTCGGACAGAACTAGCACAGATACGCAGTATTTT. This encodes CASSSDRTSTDTQYF. V is TRBV28 and J is TRBJ2-3; weak D call: TRBD1 (6 bases). CDR3 length: 15 residues. Trimming shortened V by 6 bases and J by 0 bases, and 13 bases separated the two germline ends. The germline CDR1 and CDR2 sequences are MDHEN and SYDVKM.

CDR3 loop: CASSLWAGKAPYEQYF. The CDR3 region has the DNA TGTGCCAGCAGTTTATGGGCAGGGAAGGCCCCCTACGAGCAGTACTTC. The rearrangement uses TRBV27 and TRBJ2-7, with D perhaps matching TRBD1 (5 bases). The CDR3 loop spans 16 amino acids. Germline CDR1 is MNHEY and CDR2 is SMNVEV (reference sequence). Trimming cost V 1 base and J 2 bases, with 15 bases left between them.

This clonotype was seen only a few times. The J gene is TRBJ2-7, the V gene TRBV5-6; the D is unclear. There are 17 residues in the CDR3. Trimming took 4 bases from V and 1 from J, leaving 21 bases between them. Per the germline V gene, CDR1 is SGHDT and CDR2 is YYEEEE. The CDR3 DNA reads as TGTGCCAGCAGCCTTACGAGTTATGGCCAGTCTTCCTACGAGCAGTACTTC. It translates to CASSLTSYGQSSYEQYF.

The genes are TRBV4-3 and TRBJ2-1; 9 bases agree with TRBD2. This CDR3 is built from 19 residues. V dropped 0 bases and J dropped 8; count of bases not matched to a gene: 17. Per the germline V gene, CDR1 is LGHNA and CDR2 is YSLEER. DNA of the CDR3: TGCGCCAGCAGCCAAGAGGGGACTTTGCGGGGGGGCTGGGTAGATGAGCAGTTCTTC. This codes for CASSQEGTLRGGWVDEQFF.

This chain connects TRBV27 to TRBJ1-2; 7 positions match TRBD1. Germline V gene data show CDR1 as MNHEY and CDR2 as SMNVEV (reference sequence). The V segment lost 2 bases and the J segment 1 base; nucleotides outside the gene matches: 7. This CDR3 has 16 residues. CDR3 in DNA: TGTGCCAGCAGTTTAAGGGGGCAGGGATTTAACTATGGCTACACCTTC. Amino acid sequence: CASSLRGQGFNYGYTF.